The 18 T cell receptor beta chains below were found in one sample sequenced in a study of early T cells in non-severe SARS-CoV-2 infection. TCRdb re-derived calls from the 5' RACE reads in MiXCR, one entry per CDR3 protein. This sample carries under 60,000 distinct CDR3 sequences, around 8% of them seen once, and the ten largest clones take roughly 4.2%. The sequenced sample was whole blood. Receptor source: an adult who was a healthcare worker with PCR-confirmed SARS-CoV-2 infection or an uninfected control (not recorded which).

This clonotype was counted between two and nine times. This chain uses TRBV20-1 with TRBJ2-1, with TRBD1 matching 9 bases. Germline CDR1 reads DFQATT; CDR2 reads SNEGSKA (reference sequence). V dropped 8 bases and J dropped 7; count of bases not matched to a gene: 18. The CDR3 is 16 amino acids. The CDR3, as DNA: TGCAGTACACCCAGACCGGGGACAGGGTCTCTGAATGAGCAGTTCTTC. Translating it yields CSTPRPGTGSLNEQFF.

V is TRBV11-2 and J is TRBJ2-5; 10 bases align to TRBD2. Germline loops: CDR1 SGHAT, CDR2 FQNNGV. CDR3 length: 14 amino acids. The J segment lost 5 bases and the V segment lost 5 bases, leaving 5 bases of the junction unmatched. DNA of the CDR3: TGTGCCAGCAGCCTTAGCGGGAGGTCGGAGACCCAGTACTTC. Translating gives CASSLSGRSETQYF.

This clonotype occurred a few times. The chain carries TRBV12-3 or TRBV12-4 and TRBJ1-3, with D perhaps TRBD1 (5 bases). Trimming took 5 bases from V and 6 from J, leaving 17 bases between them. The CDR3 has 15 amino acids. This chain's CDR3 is CASSVGGGPENTIYF. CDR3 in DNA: TGTGCCAGCAGTGTCGGGGGTGGTCCGGAAAACACCATATATTTT.

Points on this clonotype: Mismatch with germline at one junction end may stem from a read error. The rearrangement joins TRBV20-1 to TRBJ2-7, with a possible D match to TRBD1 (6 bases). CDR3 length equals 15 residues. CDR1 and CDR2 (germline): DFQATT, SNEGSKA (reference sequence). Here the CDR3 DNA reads TGCAGTGCGAGAGGGGTGGGCCAGGGGACGGACGAGCAGTACTTC. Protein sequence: CSARGVGQGTDEQYF.

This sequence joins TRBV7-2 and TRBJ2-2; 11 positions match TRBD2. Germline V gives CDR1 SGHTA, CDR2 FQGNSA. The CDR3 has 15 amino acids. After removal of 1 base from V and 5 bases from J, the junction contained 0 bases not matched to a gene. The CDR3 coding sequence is TGTGCCAGCAGCTTAGGACTAGCGGGGACCGGGGAGCTGTTTTTT. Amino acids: CASSLGLAGTGELFF.

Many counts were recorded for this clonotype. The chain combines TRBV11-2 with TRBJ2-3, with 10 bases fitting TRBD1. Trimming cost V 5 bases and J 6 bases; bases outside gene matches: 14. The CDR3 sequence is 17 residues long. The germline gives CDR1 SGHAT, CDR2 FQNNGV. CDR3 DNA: TGTGCCAGCAGCGGTACAGTTACCGGGACAGGGGACGATACGCAGTATTTT. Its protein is CASSGTVTGTGDDTQYF.

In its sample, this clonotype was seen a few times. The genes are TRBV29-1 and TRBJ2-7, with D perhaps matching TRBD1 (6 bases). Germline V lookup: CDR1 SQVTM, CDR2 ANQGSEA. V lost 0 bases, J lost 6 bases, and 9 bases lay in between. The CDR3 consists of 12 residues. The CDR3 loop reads CSVEDQGSEQYF. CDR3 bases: TGCAGCGTTGAAGATCAGGGGAGCGAGCAGTACTTC.

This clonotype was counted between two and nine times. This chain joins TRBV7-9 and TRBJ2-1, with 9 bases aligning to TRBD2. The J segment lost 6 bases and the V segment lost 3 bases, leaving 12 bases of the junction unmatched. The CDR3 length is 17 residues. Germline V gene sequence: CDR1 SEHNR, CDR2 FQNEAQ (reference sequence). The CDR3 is CASSFLGSGRRGNEQFF. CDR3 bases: TGTGCCAGCAGCTTCCTCGGTAGCGGGAGAAGGGGCAATGAGCAGTTCTTC.

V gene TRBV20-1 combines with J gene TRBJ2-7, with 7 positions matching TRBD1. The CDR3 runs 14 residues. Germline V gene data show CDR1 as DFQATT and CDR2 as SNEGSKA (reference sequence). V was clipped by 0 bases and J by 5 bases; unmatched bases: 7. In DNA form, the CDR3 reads TGCAGTGCTAGAGATTTACAGGGGAGCGACGAGCAGTACTTC. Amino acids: CSARDLQGSDEQYF.

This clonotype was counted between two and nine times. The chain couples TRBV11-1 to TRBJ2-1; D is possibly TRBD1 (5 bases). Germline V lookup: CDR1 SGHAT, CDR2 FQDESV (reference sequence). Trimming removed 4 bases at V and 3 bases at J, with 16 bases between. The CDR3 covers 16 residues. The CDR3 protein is CASSSRALLNYNEQFF. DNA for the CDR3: TGTGCCAGCAGCTCCAGGGCTCTTCTGAACTACAATGAGCAGTTCTTC.

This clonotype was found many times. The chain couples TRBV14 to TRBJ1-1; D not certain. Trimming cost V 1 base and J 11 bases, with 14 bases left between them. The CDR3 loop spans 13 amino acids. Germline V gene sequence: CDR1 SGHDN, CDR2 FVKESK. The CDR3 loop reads CASSQVDGFTAFF. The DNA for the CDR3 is TGTGCCAGCAGCCAAGTGGATGGGTTTACGGCTTTCTTT.

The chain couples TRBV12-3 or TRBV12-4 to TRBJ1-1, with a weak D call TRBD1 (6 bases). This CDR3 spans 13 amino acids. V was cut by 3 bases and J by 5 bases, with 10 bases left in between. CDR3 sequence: CASSLGARTEAFF. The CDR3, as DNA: TGTGCCAGCAGTTTGGGGGCGAGGACTGAAGCTTTCTTT.

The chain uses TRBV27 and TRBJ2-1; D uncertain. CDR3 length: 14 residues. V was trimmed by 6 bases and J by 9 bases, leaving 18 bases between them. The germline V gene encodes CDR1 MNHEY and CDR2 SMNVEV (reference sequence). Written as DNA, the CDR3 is TGTGCCAGCAGCTCCGAATCGTACAATCCTGAGCAGTTCTTC. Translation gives CASSSESYNPEQFF.

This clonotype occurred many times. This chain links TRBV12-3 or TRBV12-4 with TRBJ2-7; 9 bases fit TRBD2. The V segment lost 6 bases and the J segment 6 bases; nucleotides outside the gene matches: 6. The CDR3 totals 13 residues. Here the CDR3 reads CASRVAGAGEQYF. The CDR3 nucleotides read TGTGCCAGCAGAGTAGCGGGAGCCGGCGAGCAGTACTTC.

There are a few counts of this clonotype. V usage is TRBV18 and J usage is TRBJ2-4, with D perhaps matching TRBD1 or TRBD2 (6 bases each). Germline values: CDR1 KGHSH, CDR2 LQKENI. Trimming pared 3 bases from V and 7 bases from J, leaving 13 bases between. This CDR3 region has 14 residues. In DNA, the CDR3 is TGTGCCAGCTCACCTTCCGGAGGGGGGAACATTCAGTACTTC. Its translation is CASSPSGGGNIQYF.

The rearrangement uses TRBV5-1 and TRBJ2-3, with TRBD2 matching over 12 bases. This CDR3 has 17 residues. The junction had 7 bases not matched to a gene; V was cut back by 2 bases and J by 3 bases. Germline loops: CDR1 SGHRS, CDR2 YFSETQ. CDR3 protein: CASSFLPGTSGTDTQYF. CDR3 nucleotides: TGCGCCAGCAGCTTTCTGCCCGGGACTAGCGGGACAGATACGCAGTATTTT.

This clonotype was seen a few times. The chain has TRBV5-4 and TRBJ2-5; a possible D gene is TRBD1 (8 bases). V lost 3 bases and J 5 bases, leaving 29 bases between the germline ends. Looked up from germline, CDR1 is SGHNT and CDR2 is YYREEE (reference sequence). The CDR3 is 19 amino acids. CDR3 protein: CASSSTRVELQGGYETQYF. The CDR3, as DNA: TGTGCCAGCAGCTCCACTCGCGTTGAGTTACAGGGGGGGTACGAGACCCAGTACTTC.

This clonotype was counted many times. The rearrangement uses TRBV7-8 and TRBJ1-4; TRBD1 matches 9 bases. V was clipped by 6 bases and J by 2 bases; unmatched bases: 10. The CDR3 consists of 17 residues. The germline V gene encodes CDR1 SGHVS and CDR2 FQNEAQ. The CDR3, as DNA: TGTGCCAGCAGTTCTAACAGGGGGCTCGGGACTAATGAAAAACTGTTTTTT. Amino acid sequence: CASSSNRGLGTNEKLFF.